Listed below are T cell receptor beta chains from one sample, sequenced in a study of CD8 T cells in ankylosing spondylitis. TCRdb recomputed calls from the 5' RACE reads with MiXCR, one row per CDR3 protein. Counted here are some 840,000 distinct CDR3 sequences, roughly 10% occurring once; the ten biggest clones make up 0.51%. Sequences were obtained from blood, either unsorted or a sorted T cell fraction (not recorded which). The receptor set was obtained from a male donor with ankylosing spondylitis. The CDR3 runs from the conserved cysteine through the conserved F or W. A D gene is named only where the DNA matches it firmly. A clone size is listed for some rows: how often the clone was seen (once, few, many), or a class if it is expanded.

-	once	TRBJ2-5	TRBV6-2/TRBV6-3	TGTGCCAGCAGCACCTTACGCCCGGGACCAATCGGGACCCAGTACTTC	CASSTLRPGPIGTQYF
-	-	TRBJ2-3	TRBV7-2	TGTGCCAGCAGCTTAGGTCGGACTCTCCTTCAGTATTTT	CASSLGRTLLQYF
-	few	TRBJ1-1	TRBV11-2	TGTGCCAGCAGCTTCCACGGATCGAGGCGTACTGAAGCTTTCTTT	CASSFHGSRRTEAFF
-	few	TRBJ1-5	TRBV5-5	TGTGCCAGCAGCTTGTACAGCCCTTTAAGCAATCAGCCCCAGCATTTT	CASSLYSPLSNQPQHF
-	few	TRBJ1-2	TRBV6-5	TGTGCCAGCAGTAATAGGCAGCTAAGCTACACCTTC	CASSNRQLSYTF
TRBD1	few	TRBJ2-3	TRBV18	TGTGCCAGCTCACCGAGGGGGCAAGGCTATACGCAGTATTTT	CASSPRGQGYTQYF
-	-	TRBJ2-1	TRBV6-2/TRBV6-3	TGTGCCAGCAGTTACAAATCCGTAAGCTCCTACAATGAGCAGTTCTTC	CASSYKSVSSYNEQFF
TRBD2	many	TRBJ2-1	TRBV29-1	TGCAGCGTCAATGCGGGGGGCCTCAATGAGCAGTTCTTC	CSVNAGGLNEQFF
TRBD1	-	TRBJ2-4	TRBV20-1	TGCAGTGCTAGAGATGGGACAGGCTTAGCCAAAAACATTCAGTACTTC	CSARDGTGLAKNIQYF
TRBD2	many	TRBJ2-3	TRBV20-1	TGCAGTGCTAGAGATTTGGAGACTAGCGGGATTTCGCAGTATTTT	CSARDLETSGISQYF
-	-	TRBJ2-3	TRBV7-2	TGTGCCAGCAGCTTGGCAGCGGCCGTAAAGGGTACGCAGTATTTT	CASSLAAAVKGTQYF
-	-	TRBJ1-4	TRBV5-1	TGCGCCAGCAGCTTGGAGGCAACAGTCTCCGAAAAACTGTTTTTT	CASSLEATVSEKLFF
TRBD2	few	TRBJ2-3	TRBV29-1	TGCAGCGCTTTTAGCGGGAGGGATGGGACAGATACGCAGTATTTT	CSAFSGRDGTDTQYF
-	-	TRBJ2-2	TRBV29-1	TGCAGCGTTGGGAGGGGGCTGGACACCGGGGAGCTGTTTTTT	CSVGRGLDTGELFF
TRBD1	-	TRBJ1-5	TRBV6-2/TRBV6-3	TGTGCCAGCAGTTTACAGGGGACCAGCAATCAGCCCCAGCATTTT	CASSLQGTSNQPQHF
-	-	TRBJ2-7	TRBV7-2	TGTGCCAGCAGCTTACGTCCCTTAACCTACGAGCAGTACTTC	CASSLRPLTYEQYF
-	-	TRBJ2-3	TRBV12-3/TRBV12-4	TGTGCCAGCAGCCCGACTCACACAGATACGCAGTATTTT	CASSPTHTDTQYF
TRBD1	-	TRBJ1-5	TRBV5-1	TGCGCCAGCAGCTTGGGTCAGGGGGCAAACAATCAGCCCCAGCATTTT	CASSLGQGANNQPQHF
-	-	TRBJ2-1	TRBV5-1	TGCGCCAGCAGCCGACCGAACAGTGAACCCTACAATGAGCAGTTCTTC	CASSRPNSEPYNEQFF
-	-	TRBJ2-1	TRBV7-2	TGTGTCAGCAGCCTTGGAGGGAACAATGAGCAGTTCTTC	CVSSLGGNNEQFF
-	few	TRBJ2-7	TRBV10-3	TGTGCCACCTCTGGGACCTCCTACGAGCAGTACTTC	CATSGTSYEQYF
-	few	TRBJ2-6	TRBV9	TGTGCCAGCAGCGGAGACATTTTTGGCCGGAGCTCTGGGGCCAACGTCCTGACTTTC	CASSGDIFGRSSGANVLTF
-	few	TRBJ1-3	TRBV5-1	TGCGCCAGCAGCCCAGACAGAAACTCTGGAAACACCATATATTTT	CASSPDRNSGNTIYF
-	few	TRBJ1-1	TRBV5-6	TGTGCCAGCAGCTTGGGTGACAGACGGATGAACACTGAAGCTTTCTTT	CASSLGDRRMNTEAFF
-	many	TRBJ2-1	TRBV5-1	TGCGCCAGCAGCTTGACCGGGAATGAGCAGTTCTTC	CASSLTGNEQFF
-	few	TRBJ2-7	TRBV7-2	TGTGCCAGCAGTCCGGACGGTTCGTGGTCCTACGAGCAGTACTTC	CASSPDGSWSYEQYF
-	few	TRBJ2-4	TRBV20-1	TGCAGTGCAGAGATGGGGGGACTAAACATTCAGTACTTC	CSAEMGGLNIQYF
TRBD2	many	TRBJ2-1	TRBV4-1	TGCGCCAGCAGCCACATAGCGGGAGAGAGGAATGAGCAGTTCTTC	CASSHIAGERNEQFF
TRBD1	-	TRBJ2-3	TRBV9	TGTGCCAGCAGCCCAACGGGACAGAACACAGATACGCAGTATTTT	CASSPTGQNTDTQYF
-	few	TRBJ2-3	TRBV7-2	TGTGCCAGCAGCACCGGACGTGCAGATACGCAGTATTTT	CASSTGRADTQYF
TRBD2	many	TRBJ2-1	TRBV5-1	TGCGCCAGCAGCTTGGGGACTAGCGGGGGTTACAATGAGCAGTTCTTC	CASSLGTSGGYNEQFF
TRBD2	-	TRBJ2-2	TRBV20-1	TGCAGTGCTAGACCTGGTAGCGGGAGGGGATACACCGGGGAGCTGTTTTTT	CSARPGSGRGYTGELFF
-	-	TRBJ2-1	TRBV20-1	TGCAGTGAAATACAGGGAACTGGTGAGCAGTTCTTC	CSEIQGTGEQFF
TRBD2	many	TRBJ2-1	TRBV20-1	TGCAGTGCCCCCCTGCTAGCGGCCAGAGGGAGCAATGAGCAGTTCTTC	CSAPLLAARGSNEQFF
TRBD1	few	TRBJ2-3	TRBV20-1	TGCAGTGCGAGACCCCGGGACAGGGAATCCACAGATACGCAGTATTTT	CSARPRDRESTDTQYF
-	many	TRBJ1-6	TRBV6-6	TGTGCCAGCAAAAAGGGAGAAATGGCACCCCTCCACTTT	CASKKGEMAPLHF
TRBD2	few	TRBJ2-7	TRBV20-1	TGCAGTGCTAAGCTAGCGGGAGGTGAGCAGTACTTC	CSAKLAGGEQYF
-	many	TRBJ1-1	TRBV4-1	TGCGCCAGCAGCCAAGGTGGCCAGCGGAACACTGAAGCTTTCTTT	CASSQGGQRNTEAFF
-	many	TRBJ1-1	TRBV6-2/TRBV6-3	TGTGCCAGCAGGGACTTTCAGGGCATGAACACTGAAGCTTTCTTT	CASRDFQGMNTEAFF
-	many	TRBJ1-6	TRBV5-6	TGTGCCAGCAGCCTGACCCAGGATTCACCCCTCCACTTT	CASSLTQDSPLHF
TRBD1	few	TRBJ1-1	TRBV29-1	TGCAGCGTCGTACAGGGGGCGATGAACACTGAAGCTTTCTTT	CSVVQGAMNTEAFF
-	-	TRBJ1-1	TRBV28	TGTGCCAGCACGGCGGGGGGCTCGATATCTGAAGCTTTCTTT	CASTAGGSISEAFF
-	few	TRBJ1-1	TRBV20-1	TGCAGTGCTAGTCAGACATTGAACACTGAAGCTTTCTTT	CSASQTLNTEAFF
-	few	TRBJ1-2	TRBV7-9	TGTGCCAGCAGCTTGAGTTGGACGAACTATGGCTACACCTTC	CASSLSWTNYGYTF
TRBD1	few	TRBJ2-4	TRBV10-2	TGCGCCAGCGCAGGGACAGGGGTAGGAAACAAAAACATTCAGTACTTC	CASAGTGVGNKNIQYF
-	-	TRBJ2-5	TRBV7-9	TGTGCCAGCAGCTTACACCGGAGACCCCAAGAGACCCAGTACTTC	CASSLHRRPQETQYF